This T cell receptor (beta chain) came from a study of cytomegalovirus exposure and HLA in healthy donors. Study observations and caveats: Over 150 TCR beta chains were listed as cytomegalovirus-associated. In a later analysis, HLA-associated beta chains showed higher expansion and lower generation probabilities than comparable chains.

The donors (healthy individuals) were bone marrow donors. Donors sampled were nominally healthy, though unrecorded immune exposures were likely. The PCR ran on 60 Vbeta and 13 Jbeta primers. The table came from immunoSEQ multiplex PCR; TCRdb's copy has only in-frame clones and leaves some out. Found here are about 94,000 clones, around four fifths of them singletons; the top ten hold around 0.74%. On this clone itself: Its antigen is not identified.

Trimming at V came to 7 bases and at J to 5 bases, leaving 11 bases not matched to a gene. Germline assignment: CDR1 MDHEN and CDR2 SYDVKM. The CDR3 covers 15 residues. Sequencing input: PBMCs. The chain carries TRBV28 and TRBJ1-5; TRBD1 aligns across 7 bases. The receptor was derived from a woman between 55 and 75 years old in good health and CMV-seronegative. The chain's CDR3 is CASTQGGDRYQPQHF. The CDR3 DNA follows: TGTGCCAGCACCCAAGGCGGGGACAGATATCAGCCCCAGCATTTT. Looking up the rest from reference TRBV28 and TRBJ1-5 gives the full variable domain: DVKVTQSSRYLVKRTGEKVFLECVQDMDHENMFWYRQDPGLGLRLIYFSYDVKMKEKGDIPEGYSVSREKKERFSLILESASTNQTSMYLCASTQGGDRYQPQHFGDGTRLSIL.